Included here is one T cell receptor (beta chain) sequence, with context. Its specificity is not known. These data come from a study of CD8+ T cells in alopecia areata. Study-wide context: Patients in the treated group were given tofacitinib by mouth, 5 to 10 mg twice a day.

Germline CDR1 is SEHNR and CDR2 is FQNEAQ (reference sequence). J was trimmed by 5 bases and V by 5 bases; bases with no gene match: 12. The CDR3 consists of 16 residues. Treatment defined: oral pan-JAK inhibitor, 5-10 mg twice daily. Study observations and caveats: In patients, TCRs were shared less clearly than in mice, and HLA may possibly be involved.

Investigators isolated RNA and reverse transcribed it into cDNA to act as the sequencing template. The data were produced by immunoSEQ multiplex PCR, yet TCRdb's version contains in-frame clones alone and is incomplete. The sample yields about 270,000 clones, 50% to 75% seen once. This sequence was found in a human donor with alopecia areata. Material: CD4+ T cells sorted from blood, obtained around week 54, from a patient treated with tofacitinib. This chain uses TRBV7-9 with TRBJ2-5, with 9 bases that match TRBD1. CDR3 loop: CASSPTGDRESETQYF. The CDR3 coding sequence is TGTGCCAGCAGCCCCACCGGGGACAGGGAATCTGAGACCCAGTACTTC.